Below, 9 T cell receptor beta chains from the same sample are listed, as sequenced in a study of blood T cell repertoires in COVID-19. Repertoires were generated with immunoSEQ multiplex PCR, while TCRdb's copy carries only in-frame clones and drops some. The sample contains about 370,000 clones, about 90% of which appear only once. Sequencing was done on a sample of PBMCs or T cells enriched from blood (not recorded which). These receptor sequences come from a woman between 25 and 40 years old who had recovered from COVID-19.

The V call is TRBV5-1, the J call TRBJ1-1, with no clear D. Trimming shortened V by 4 bases and J by 0 bases, and 16 bases separated the two germline ends. This CDR3 is 16 amino acids long. Germline V gene lookup returns CDR1 SGHRS and CDR2 YFSETQ. CDR3 loop: CASSTNVRVLNTEAFF. The CDR3 bases are TGCGCCAGCAGCACGAATGTGCGGGTTCTGAACACTGAAGCTTTCTTT.

The rearrangement uses TRBV2 and TRBJ2-1; 10 nucleotides match TRBD2. The CDR3 spans 16 residues. The germline CDR1 and CDR2 sequences are SNHLY and FYNNEI. V shed 4 bases and J 3 bases; nucleotides not matched to a gene: 6. CDR3 sequence (DNA): TGTGCCAGCAGTGGTAGGGGACTAGCGAGCTACAATGAGCAGTTCTTC. Translation: CASSGRGLASYNEQFF.

The chain is built from TRBV4-3 and TRBJ1-1; D is undetermined. The CDR3 has 16 residues. In germline, CDR1 is LGHNA, CDR2 YSLEER. Trimming cost V 0 bases and J 5 bases, with 16 bases left between them. As DNA, the CDR3 is TGCGCCAGCAGCCAAGATGTAAAGGAGCCGGGAACTGAAGCTTTCTTT. As protein: CASSQDVKEPGTEAFF.

The chain is built from TRBV28 and TRBJ2-5, with 11 nucleotides matching TRBD2. Germline V CDR1 and CDR2: MDHEN, SYDVKM. The ends lost 4 bases at V and 2 bases at J; junction bases unmatched: 6. The CDR3 length is 16 residues. The chain's CDR3 is CASSWGTSGGQETQYF. CDR3 sequence (DNA): TGTGCCAGCAGTTGGGGGACTAGCGGAGGGCAAGAGACCCAGTACTTC.

This clone was observed once. V is TRBV19 and J is TRBJ2-3, with a tentative D call TRBD1 (6 bases). Germline loops: CDR1 LNHDA, CDR2 SQIVND (reference sequence). This CDR3 comprises 15 residues. Trimming took off 5 bases at V and 0 bases at J, with 12 bases between the two ends. The CDR3 sequence is CASSVVGASTDTQYF. The CDR3 DNA follows: TGTGCCAGTAGTGTTGTGGGGGCTAGCACAGATACGCAGTATTTT.

Comment on this clone: In the same sample, other DNA sequences code for this CDR3. The genes are TRBV27 and TRBJ1-5; D is uncertain. Trimming took 2 bases from V and 2 from J, leaving 4 bases between them. The CDR3 is made up of 13 amino acids. Germline CDR1 is MNHEY and CDR2 is SMNVEV (reference sequence). The CDR3 loop is CASSLRGNQPQHF. CDR3 nucleotide sequence: TGTGCCAGCAGTTTACGGGGCAATCAGCCCCAGCATTTT.

This chain links TRBV4-2 with TRBJ1-4, with TRBD1 matching over 9 bases. Germline V gene lookup returns CDR1 LGHNA and CDR2 YNFKEQ. The CDR3 extends over 15 amino acids. Losses at the gene ends were 0 bases for V and 4 bases for J; bases not matched to a gene: 0. CDR3 loop: CASSQETGGNEKLFF. CDR3 DNA: TGTGCCAGCAGCCAAGAGACAGGGGGTAATGAAAAACTGTTTTTT.

The V and J genes are TRBV6-6 and TRBJ2-7; D ambiguous. The germline V gene has CDR1 MNHNY and CDR2 SVGAGI (reference sequence). V was clipped by 0 bases and J by 6 bases, with 12 bases between them. This CDR3 has 14 amino acids. The CDR3 bases are TGTGCCAGCAGTTACTCGAGCTGGGCTGGCGAGCAGTACTTC. This codes for CASSYSSWAGEQYF.

V is TRBV28 and J is TRBJ1-3; D is uncertain. V gave up 3 bases and J gave up 0 bases, with 6 bases separating them. Germline loops: CDR1 MDHEN, CDR2 SYDVKM. This CDR3 region has 14 residues. The DNA for the CDR3 is TGTGCCAGCAGTTTCGACATCTCTGGAAACACCATATATTTT. It codes for CASSFDISGNTIYF.